Below, one T cell receptor (beta chain) is given with its context. Here immunoSEQ multiplex PCR was the method, and the copy in TCRdb shows in-frame clones only, minus some. The sample holds 4,000 to 5,500 clones, 81% seen once. Germline CDR1 is SGDLS and CDR2 is YYNGEE. The V segment lost 0 bases and the J segment 6 bases; nucleotides outside the gene matches: 6. This CDR3 is built from 16 residues. The record originates from a study of T cell changes during pregnancy in multiple sclerosis. The TCR comes from a female donor in good health, enrolled as a control in a pregnancy study. This chain links TRBV9 with TRBJ1-6; 7 bases fit TRBD1. Sample: CD8+ T cells from peripheral blood mononuclear cells, taken in the second trimester of pregnancy. CDR3 region: CASSVGGTGANSPLHF. Here the CDR3 DNA reads TGTGCCAGCAGCGTAGGGGGTACAGGGGCTAATTCACCCCTCCACTTT.